This T cell receptor beta chain is from a study of T-cell memory formation after mild COVID-19. Points on this clonotype: Its specificity is unknown.

TCRdb fed the 5' RACE reads into MiXCR, producing one record per CDR3 protein. The table shows 300,000 to 400,000 distinct CDR3 sequences, with about 21% occurring only once. The trim removed 5 bases at V and 9 bases at J, leaving 4 bases unmatched. The germline gives CDR1 SGHVS, CDR2 FNYEAQ. CDR3 length equals 14 residues. Whole-study results and caveats: Balance between CD4 and CD8 was seen in clones contracting day 15 to 85, and a CD4+ lean was seen in later expanders.

The V and J genes are TRBV7-6 and TRBJ1-6; TRBD1 agrees at 10 bases. The sample comprised PBMCs or a T cell subset sorted from them (not recorded which). This sequence was found in an adult woman who had mild COVID-19 (a few samples of this study predate the infection). Cell type and time point are not known. The CDR3 sequence is CASSRGQGTSPLHF. The CDR3, as DNA: TGTGCCAGCAGCAGGGGACAGGGGACTTCACCCCTCCACTTT.